This T cell receptor (beta chain) was found in a study of OX40 agonist ivuxolimab in advanced cancers. Study information: Administration of intravenous ivuxolimab to patients occurred every 2 weeks at 0.01 to 10 mg/kg.

Whole-study findings and limits: In general, CD8+ T cells held more expanded clones than CD4+ did, on average.

Concerning this clone: Its antigen remains unknown.

Germline V CDR1 and CDR2: SNHLY, FYNNEI. The CDR3 sequence is 15 residues long. V gave up 3 bases and J gave up 2 bases, with 14 bases separating them. Patients were ruled out by autoimmune disease history or systemic immunosuppression. The protocol was immunoSEQ multiplex PCR, while the TCRdb copy is restricted to in-frame clones and leaves out a portion. The profile shows some 7,000 clones, roughly 76% of them singletons. V usage is TRBV2 and J usage is TRBJ2-7, with D tentatively TRBD1 (5 bases). The sample here was CD4+ or CD8+ T cells sorted from blood, taken in a trial of the OX40 agonist ivuxolimab. The TCR sequence derives from an adult with an advanced solid tumor such as melanoma, head and neck, liver or kidney cancer. CDR3 in DNA: TGTGCCAGCAGTGAGAATGCAGGGCCGCCCTACGAGCAGTACTTC. The encoded protein is CASSENAGPPYEQYF.